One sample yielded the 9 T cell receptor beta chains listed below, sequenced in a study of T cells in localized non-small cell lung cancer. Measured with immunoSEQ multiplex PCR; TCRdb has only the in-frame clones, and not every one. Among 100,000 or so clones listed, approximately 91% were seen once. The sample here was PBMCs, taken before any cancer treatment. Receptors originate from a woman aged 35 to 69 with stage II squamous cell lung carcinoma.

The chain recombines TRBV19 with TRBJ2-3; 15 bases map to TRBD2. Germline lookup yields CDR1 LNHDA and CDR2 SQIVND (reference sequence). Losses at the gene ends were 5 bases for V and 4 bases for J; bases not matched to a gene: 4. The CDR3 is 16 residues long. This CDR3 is CASSPGLAGGPDTQYF. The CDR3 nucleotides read TGTGCCAGTAGTCCTGGACTAGCGGGAGGGCCAGATACGCAGTATTTT.

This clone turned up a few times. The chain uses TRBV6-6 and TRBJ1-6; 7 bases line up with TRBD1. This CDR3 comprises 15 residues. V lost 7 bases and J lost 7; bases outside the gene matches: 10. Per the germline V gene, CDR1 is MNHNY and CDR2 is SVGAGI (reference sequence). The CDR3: CASTSGTALNSPLHF. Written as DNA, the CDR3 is TGTGCCAGCACCTCAGGGACAGCACTGAATTCACCCCTCCACTTT.

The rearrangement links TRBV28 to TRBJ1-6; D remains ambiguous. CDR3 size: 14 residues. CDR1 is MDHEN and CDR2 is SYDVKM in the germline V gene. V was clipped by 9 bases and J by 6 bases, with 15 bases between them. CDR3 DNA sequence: TGTGCCAGTATCAGAGGGAAGGGTAATTCACCCCTCCACTTT. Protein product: CASIRGKGNSPLHF. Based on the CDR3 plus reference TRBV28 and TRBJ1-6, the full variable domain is DVKVTQSSRYLVKRTGEKVFLECVQDMDHENMFWYRQDPGLGLRLIYFSYDVKMKEKGDIPEGYSVSREKKERFSLILESASTNQTSMYLCASIRGKGNSPLHFGNGTRLTVT.

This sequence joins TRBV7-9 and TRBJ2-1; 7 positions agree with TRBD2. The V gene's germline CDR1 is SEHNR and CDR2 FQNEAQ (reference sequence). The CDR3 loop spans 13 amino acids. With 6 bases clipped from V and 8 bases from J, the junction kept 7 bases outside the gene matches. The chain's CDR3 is CASSYTSVDEQFF. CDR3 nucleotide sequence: TGTGCCAGCAGTTATACTAGCGTTGATGAGCAGTTCTTC. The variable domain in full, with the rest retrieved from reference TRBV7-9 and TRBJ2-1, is DTGVSQNPRHKITKRGQNVTFRCDPISEHNRLYWYRQTLGQGPEFLTYFQNEAQLEKSRLLSDRFSAERPKGSFSTLEIQRTEQGDSAMYLCASSYTSVDEQFFGPGTRLTVL.

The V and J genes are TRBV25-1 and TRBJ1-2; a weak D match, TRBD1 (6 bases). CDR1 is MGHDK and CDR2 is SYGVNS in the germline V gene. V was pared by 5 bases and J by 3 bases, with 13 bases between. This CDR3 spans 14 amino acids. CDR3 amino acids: CASSPDSPHYGYTF. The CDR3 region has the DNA TGTGCCAGCAGTCCGGACAGCCCTCACTATGGCTACACCTTC.

CDR3 protein: CASSLSKSGDGYTF. CDR3 sequence (DNA): TGTGCCAGCAGCTTATCCAAGTCAGGGGACGGCTACACCTTC. The chain recombines TRBV7-8 with TRBJ1-2, with D possibly TRBD1 on 6 matching bases. V lost 2 bases and J 8 bases, leaving 15 bases between the germline ends. The germline V gene has CDR1 SGHVS and CDR2 FQNEAQ. The length of the CDR3 is 14 residues.

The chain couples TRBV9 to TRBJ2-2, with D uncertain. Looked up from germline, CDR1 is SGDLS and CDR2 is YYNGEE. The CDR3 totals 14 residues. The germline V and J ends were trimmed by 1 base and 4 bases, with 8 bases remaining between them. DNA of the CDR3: TGTGCCAGCAGCGTAAGCCGGGTCACCGGGGAGCTGTTTTTT. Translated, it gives CASSVSRVTGELFF. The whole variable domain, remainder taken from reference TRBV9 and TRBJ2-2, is DSGVTQTPKHLITATGQRVTLRCSPRSGDLSVYWYQQSLDQGLQFLIQYYNGEERAKGNILERFSAQQFPDLHSELNLSSLELGDSALYFCASSVSRVTGELFFGEGSRLTVL.

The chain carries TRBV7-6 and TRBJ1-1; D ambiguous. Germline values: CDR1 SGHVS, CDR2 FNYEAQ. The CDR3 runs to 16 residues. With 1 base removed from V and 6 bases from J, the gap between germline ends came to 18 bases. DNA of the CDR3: TGTGCCAGCAGCTTAGTCACCGGTAGGGAGTACGCTGAAGCTTTCTTT. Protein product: CASSLVTGREYAEAFF.

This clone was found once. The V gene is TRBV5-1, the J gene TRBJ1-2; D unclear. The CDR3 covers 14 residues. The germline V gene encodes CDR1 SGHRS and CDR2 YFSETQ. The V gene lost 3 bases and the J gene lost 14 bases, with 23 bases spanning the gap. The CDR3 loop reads CASSSLRREDLPTF. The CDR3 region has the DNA TGCGCCAGCAGCTCATTACGGCGAGAAGACCTTCCGACCTTC.